The next 20 T cell receptor beta chains were all read from a single sample in a study of beta chain bispecific antibodies for T cell cancers. Blood mononuclear cells were expanded for roughly 3 days using either OKT3 anti-CD3 antibody or CD3/CD28 beads. TCRdb reanalysed the 5' RACE reads using MiXCR and keeps one entry per CDR3 protein. The sample shows 20,000 to 25,000 distinct CDR3 sequences, about 2.7% of them seen only once. Antigens of these TCRs are unknown. General study findings and limits: The leukemia cells, rather than normal T cells, gave most of the targeted TRBV signal.

The sample consisted of healthy donor T cells cultured with leukemia cells. These receptors were obtained from a human donor in good health. Some clones in this sample may be carry-over from other donors' samples.

This clonotype has at least ten counts. The V and J genes are TRBV10-3 and TRBJ1-6; D is possibly TRBD1 (5 bases). In germline, CDR1 is ENHRY, CDR2 SYGVKD. V was pared by 0 bases and J by 1 base, with 13 bases between. CDR3 length: 18 amino acids. CDR3 DNA: TGTGCCATCAGTGAGTCAGCGGGGGTTGGGTCCTATAATTCACCCCTCCACTTT. Its protein product is CAISESAGVGSYNSPLHF.

This clonotype was counted many times. V and J are TRBV27 and TRBJ2-7; a possible D gene is TRBD1 (6 bases). V gave up 4 bases and J gave up 1 base, with 8 bases separating them. The CDR3 has 13 residues. Germline CDR1 MNHEY, CDR2 SMNVEV (reference sequence). The CDR3 is CASSSTGSYEQYF. In DNA, the CDR3 is TGTGCCAGCAGTTCCACAGGGTCCTACGAGCAGTACTTC.

Many counts were recorded for this clonotype. The chain combines TRBV12-3 or TRBV12-4 with TRBJ2-1; D is uncertain. This CDR3 has 14 amino acids. V lost 1 base and J 3 bases, leaving 7 bases between the germline ends. In nucleotides, the CDR3 is TGTGCCAGCAGTTTAGGGGCAATCTACAATGAGCAGTTCTTC. This gives the protein CASSLGAIYNEQFF.

The sample holds many counts of this clonotype. V usage is TRBV2 and J usage is TRBJ2-7, with 11 bases lining up with TRBD2. The V gene end was trimmed by 7 bases and the J gene end by 0 bases; junction bases not matched to a gene: 14. CDR1 and CDR2 from the germline V gene are SNHLY and FYNNEI. The CDR3 is 18 amino acids. CDR3 nucleotides: TGTGCCAGCAAGGAGGAGTGGCCGGGACTAGCGGCCTCCTACGAGCAGTACTTC. This sequence encodes CASKEEWPGLAASYEQYF.

This clonotype has a count of ten or more. V gene TRBV5-1 combines with J gene TRBJ1-2, with D possibly TRBD1 on 5 matching bases. Germline loops: CDR1 SGHRS, CDR2 YFSETQ. The CDR3 has 13 residues. Trimming took 5 bases from V and 4 from J, leaving 12 bases between them. The CDR3: CASRAPDSYGYTF. CDR3 in DNA: TGCGCCAGCAGAGCCCCCGACAGCTATGGCTACACCTTC.

This clonotype has at least ten counts. The V and J genes are TRBV9 and TRBJ1-3; maybe TRBD1 (6 bases). This CDR3 has 15 residues. The V gene lost 0 bases and the J gene lost 4 bases, with 11 bases spanning the gap. Germline CDR1 and CDR2: SGDLS and YYNGEE. CDR3 nucleotide sequence: TGTGCCAGCAGCGTAGGTGGGGGCCTCGGAAACACCATATATTTT. Translated: CASSVGGGLGNTIYF.

This clonotype was seen many times. The chain has TRBV10-3 and TRBJ2-3; no clear D gene. The CDR3 consists of 14 residues. Germline loops: CDR1 ENHRY, CDR2 SYGVKD. Deletions cut 6 bases from V and 0 bases from J, with 10 bases between. The CDR3 sequence is CAIRVNISTDTQYF. CDR3 nucleotide sequence: TGTGCCATCAGGGTCAACATTAGCACAGATACGCAGTATTTT.

This clonotype was picked up many times. The V call is TRBV7-8, the J call TRBJ2-1, with D uncertain. The CDR3 spans 13 residues. Trimming removed 2 bases at V and 4 bases at J, with 6 bases between. Germline V gives CDR1 SGHVS, CDR2 FQNEAQ. The CDR3 DNA reads TGTGCCAGCAGCTTACCGCCTTACAATGAGCAGTTCTTC. Residues: CASSLPPYNEQFF.

Many counts were recorded for this clonotype. The chain couples TRBV29-1 to TRBJ1-1, with TRBD1 matching over 8 bases. Germline V CDR1 and CDR2: SQVTM, ANQGSEA. The J segment lost 3 bases and the V segment lost 3 bases, leaving 9 bases of the junction unmatched. The CDR3 consists of 15 residues. The CDR3 region is CSVEENRGKHTEAFF. The CDR3 nucleotides read TGCAGCGTTGAGGAAAACAGGGGGAAGCACACTGAAGCTTTCTTT.

The sample holds many counts of this clonotype. This chain connects TRBV7-6 to TRBJ2-5; D remains unclear. The CDR3 is 11 residues long. The germline CDR1 and CDR2 sequences are SGHVS and FNYEAQ. V was cut by 1 base and J by 10 bases, with 7 bases left in between. The CDR3 spells CASSLGAGQYF. In DNA, the CDR3 is TGTGCCAGCAGCTTAGGAGCAGGCCAGTACTTC. The complete variable domain, with remaining parts taken from reference TRBV7-6 and TRBJ2-5, reads GAGVSQSPRYKVTKRGQDVALRCDPISGHVSLYWYRQALGQGPEFLTYFNYEAQQDKSGLPNDRFSAERPEGSISTLTIQRTEQRDSAMYRCASSLGAGQYFGPGTRLLVL.

This clonotype was counted at least ten times. This chain links TRBV19 with TRBJ2-7, with D unresolved. V was pared by 0 bases and J by 5 bases, with 5 bases between. CDR1 is LNHDA, CDR2 SQIVND, per germline (reference sequence). This CDR3 is built from 12 residues. The CDR3 protein is CASSIDPHEQYF. Here the CDR3 DNA reads TGTGCCAGTAGTATAGATCCCCACGAGCAGTACTTC.

About this clonotype itself: Given a much more abundant clone one base away, this may be a read error. The genes are TRBV19 and TRBJ2-1; D remains ambiguous. The CDR3 extends over 13 amino acids. Germline assignment: CDR1 LNHDA and CDR2 SQIVND (reference sequence). This CDR3 reads CASSPEEGNEQSF. The CDR3 nucleotides are TGTGCCAGTAGTCCAGAGGAAGGGAATGAGCAGTCCTTC.

This clonotype was recorded many times. Written as DNA, the CDR3 is TGTGCCAGCAGCGAAAACCGGGACAGGGGAAATGCCGGGGAGCTGTTTTTT. It translates to CASSENRDRGNAGELFF. This chain connects TRBV9 to TRBJ2-2; 10 nucleotides match TRBD1. The CDR3 totals 17 residues. Trimming at V came to 3 bases and at J to 6 bases, leaving 11 bases not matched to a gene. Germline V gene data show CDR1 as SGDLS and CDR2 as YYNGEE.

This clonotype came up many times. This chain joins TRBV6-6 and TRBJ2-3; tentatively, D is TRBD1 or TRBD2 (5 bases each). The V end was cut by 8 bases, the J end by 4 bases, with 25 bases between. This CDR3 comprises 17 residues. From germline, CDR1 is MNHNY and CDR2 SVGAGI (reference sequence). This CDR3 is CASSLAARVRGADTQYF. CDR3 bases: TGTGCCAGCTCCCTGGCGGCCAGGGTGAGGGGTGCAGATACGCAGTATTTT.

This sequence joins TRBV11-3 and TRBJ2-3; possible D gene TRBD1, 6 bases. The CDR3 has 15 amino acids. V was cut by 1 base and J by 4 bases, with 12 bases left in between. Germline lookup yields CDR1 SGHNT and CDR2 YENEEA. CDR3 amino acids: CASSLGVNRADTQYF. DNA for the CDR3: TGTGCCAGCAGCTTAGGCGTAAACAGGGCAGATACGCAGTATTTT.

This clonotype was counted ten times or more. The rearrangement links TRBV27 to TRBJ1-2; D remains ambiguous. There are 15 residues in the CDR3. Trimming took 5 bases from V and 7 from J, leaving 20 bases between them. Germline assignment: CDR1 MNHEY and CDR2 SMNVEV (reference sequence). CDR3: CASSGVETPTPGYTF. CDR3 nucleotide sequence: TGTGCCAGCAGTGGGGTTGAGACGCCTACCCCTGGCTACACCTTC.

This clonotype was observed many times. The chain uses TRBV12-3 or TRBV12-4 and TRBJ2-6; D is ambiguous. V gave up 3 bases and J gave up 4 bases, with 10 bases separating them. The CDR3 is 15 amino acids. Written as DNA, the CDR3 is TGTGCCAGCAGTTTCGTGGGGTCGGGGGCCAACGTCCTGACTTTC. This gives the protein CASSFVGSGANVLTF.

V usage is TRBV28 and J usage is TRBJ1-5; no reliable D call. Germline V lookup: CDR1 MDHEN, CDR2 SYDVKM. This CDR3 spans 12 amino acids. Trimming took off 4 bases at V and 6 bases at J, with 7 bases between the two ends. The CDR3 coding sequence is TGTGCCAGCAGTTCACCACCTCAGCCCCAGCATTTT. Amino acid sequence: CASSSPPQPQHF.

V usage is TRBV5-1 and J usage is TRBJ2-5; D not certain. Germline V CDR1 and CDR2: SGHRS, YFSETQ. V was pared by 2 bases and J by 2 bases, with 13 bases between. The CDR3 covers 15 residues. The CDR3 loop is CASSFVTEIQETQYF. CDR3 sequence (DNA): TGCGCCAGCAGCTTTGTCACAGAAATTCAAGAGACCCAGTACTTC.

In its sample, this clonotype was seen many times. The CDR3 DNA reads as TGTGCCAGCAGCTTGGGGGGGGACGGAGGGTTCCAATTCACCGGGGAGCTGTTTTTT. This sequence encodes CASSLGGDGGFQFTGELFF. This chain links TRBV11-2 with TRBJ2-2; 7 bases align to TRBD2. The trim removed 3 bases at V and 4 bases at J, leaving 17 bases unmatched. The CDR3 contains 19 residues. Per the germline V gene, CDR1 is SGHAT and CDR2 is FQNNGV.